Presented here are 4 T cell receptor beta chains from one specimen sequenced in a study of blood T cell repertoires in COVID-19. Profiled with immunoSEQ multiplex PCR; TCRdb holds only in-frame clones, not every one. Here the sample spans under 500,000 clones, approximately 90% being singletons. Sequencing was done on a sample of peripheral blood. The source of these receptors is a woman aged 25 to 45 with acute or convalescent COVID-19.

The V call is TRBV6-6, the J call TRBJ2-1; 12 bases are a match to TRBD2. CDR1 is MNHNY and CDR2 is SVGAGI in the germline V gene (reference sequence). The CDR3 covers 14 residues. Trimming cost V 7 bases and J 7 bases; bases outside gene matches: 5. CDR3 sequence reads: CASKLAGGSNEQFF. The CDR3 nucleotides are TGTGCCAGCAAACTAGCGGGGGGATCAAATGAGCAGTTCTTC.

This sequence joins TRBV10-3 and TRBJ1-1; maybe TRBD1 (5 bases). The CDR3 covers 14 residues. Germline-derived CDR1 and CDR2 are ENHRY and SYGVKD. Trimming pared 6 bases from V and 1 base from J, leaving 12 bases between. The CDR3 here is CAIRPREGNTEAFF. The DNA for the CDR3 is TGTGCCATCAGACCCAGGGAAGGGAACACTGAAGCTTTCTTT.

This chain joins TRBV5-4 and TRBJ1-2; the match to TRBD1 covers 8 bases. The CDR3 runs to 14 residues. V lost 0 bases, J lost 3 bases, and 1 base stayed unmatched. The germline CDR1 and CDR2 sequences are SGHNT and YYREEE (reference sequence). DNA of the CDR3: TGTGCCAGCAGCTTGGACAGGGGGTACTATGGCTACACCTTC. Translated, it gives CASSLDRGYYGYTF.

The rearrangement uses TRBV7-2 and TRBJ2-7, with 10 bases matching TRBD1. The V gene's germline CDR1 is SGHTA and CDR2 FQGNSA. The CDR3 has 15 amino acids. Trimming took 5 bases from V and 5 from J; bases not matched to a gene: 9. The CDR3 loop reads CASSMGQGTFNEQYF. Written as DNA, the CDR3 is TGTGCCAGCAGCATGGGACAGGGGACGTTCAACGAGCAGTACTTC. Using reference TRBV7-2 and TRBJ2-7 for the parts outside the CDR3, the full variable domain is GAGVSQSPSNKVTEKGKDVELRCDPISGHTALYWYRQSLGQGLEFLIYFQGNSAPDKSGLPSDRFSAERTGGSVSTLTIQRTQQEDSAVYLCASSMGQGTFNEQYFGPGTRLTVT.